This record concerns one T cell receptor beta chain sequence. Its cognate antigen is unknown. Sequenced by immunoSEQ multiplex PCR; TCRdb stores in-frame clones only, minus some. The table records approximately 220,000 clones, 80% to 95% of them present only once. Germline CDR1 reads MRHNA; CDR2 reads SNTAGT. The CDR3 is made up of 14 amino acids. V was trimmed by 6 bases and J by 4 bases, leaving 15 bases between them. The data derive from a study of cytomegalovirus exposure and HLA in healthy donors. Overall study findings and caveats: Reportedly, cytomegalovirus status was diagnosed with high sensitivity and specificity. The tendency of first-cohort TCR clusters to co-occur in the roughly 130 validation repertoires emerged from a later analysis. Most TCRs appeared rarely, but some public TCRs recurred in many donors.

This chain connects TRBV6-4 to TRBJ1-1; D possibly corresponds to TRBD1 (5 bases). The TCR was taken from a woman aged 18-29 years in good health and CMV-seronegative. Specimen: PBMCs. The chain's CDR3 is CASRRDLRGTEAFF. The DNA of the CDR3 is TGTGCCAGCAGGCGGGACCTAAGGGGCACTGAAGCTTTCTTT.